The next 22 T cell receptor beta chains were all read from a single sample in a study of blood T cell repertoires in COVID-19. Here immunoSEQ multiplex PCR was the method, and the copy in TCRdb shows in-frame clones only, minus some. The table records some 250,000 clones, around 86% of them present only once. Sequenced: peripheral blood. These receptors all stem from a man aged 25 to 40 who had recovered from COVID-19.

This clone was found once. The J gene is TRBJ1-1, the V gene TRBV11-2; 9 bases align to TRBD1. V shed 7 bases, J shed 7 bases, and the junction held 22 bases outside the gene matches. This CDR3 region has 18 residues. CDR1 SGHAT and CDR2 FQNNGV come from the germline V gene. The CDR3 nucleotides read TGTGCCAGCATGGGTGGTGGAGGGACAGGGTCGACCAGAAATGAAGCTTTCTTT. Translated: CASMGGGGTGSTRNEAFF. Based on the CDR3 plus reference TRBV11-2 and TRBJ1-1, the full variable domain is EAGVAQSPRYKIIEKRQSVAFWCNPISGHATLYWYQQILGQGPKLLIQFQNNGVVDDSQLPKDRFSAERLKGVDSTLKIQPAKLEDSAVYLCASMGGGGTGSTRNEAFFGQGTRLTVV.

This clone was seen just once. V is TRBV4-1 and J is TRBJ2-4, with D perhaps matching TRBD2 (6 bases). Germline CDR1 MGHRA, CDR2 YSYEKL. The CDR3 spans 15 residues. Trimming stripped 3 bases from V and 2 bases from J, with 11 bases between. CDR3 residues: CASSQHRGSKNIQYF. The CDR3 DNA follows: TGCGCCAGCAGCCAGCATCGGGGGTCCAAAAACATTCAGTACTTC.

The genes are TRBV12-5 and TRBJ2-1; maybe TRBD1 (6 bases). The V end was cut by 7 bases, the J end by 0 bases, with 16 bases between. Per the germline V gene, CDR1 is LGHNT and CDR2 is FRNRAP. The CDR3 spans 16 residues. CDR3 sequence (DNA): TGTGCTAGTGCTTCCTCAGGGGTCAGCTCCTACAATGAGCAGTTCTTC. Its protein is CASASSGVSSYNEQFF. Drawing the rest from reference TRBV12-5 and TRBJ2-1, the complete variable domain is DARVTQTPRHKVTEMGQEVTMRCQPILGHNTVFWYRQTMMQGLELLAYFRNRAPLDDSGMPKDRFSAEMPDATLATLKIQPSEPRDSAVYFCASASSGVSSYNEQFFGPGTRLTVL.

This clone came up a few times. V usage is TRBV7-2 and J usage is TRBJ2-3, with 7 bases that match TRBD1. V was pared by 1 base and J by 2 bases, with 6 bases of the junction left unmatched. This CDR3 is built from 16 residues. Germline lookup yields CDR1 SGHTA and CDR2 FQGNSA. DNA of the CDR3: TGTGCCAGCAGCTTAGTTAGGGGGCAGGACACAGATACGCAGTATTTT. Protein: CASSLVRGQDTDTQYF.

The rearrangement uses TRBV12-3 or TRBV12-4 and TRBJ1-1; no definite D call. V lost 1 base and J 3 bases, leaving 6 bases between the germline ends. This CDR3 spans 13 amino acids. The CDR3 sequence: CASSLVLDTEAFF. As DNA, the CDR3 is TGTGCCAGCAGTTTAGTTCTCGACACTGAAGCTTTCTTT.

The chain recombines TRBV7-8 with TRBJ2-4; TRBD2 agrees at 9 bases. V was pared by 5 bases and J by 7 bases, with 9 bases of the junction left unmatched. The CDR3 runs to 15 residues. Per the germline V gene, CDR1 is SGHVS and CDR2 is FQNEAQ. The CDR3 is CASSDQRGARNIQYF. The DNA of the CDR3 is TGTGCCAGCAGCGACCAGCGGGGGGCGCGGAACATTCAGTACTTC.

The chain employs TRBV19 and TRBJ2-3; TRBD1 might be the D (5 bases). This CDR3 spans 15 amino acids. Trimming removed 6 bases at V and 3 bases at J, with 16 bases between. CDR1 LNHDA and CDR2 SQIVND come from the germline V gene (reference sequence). CDR3 loop: CASRAQGFRTDTQYF. CDR3 coding DNA: TGTGCCAGTAGGGCCCAGGGCTTTCGGACAGATACGCAGTATTTT.

V gene TRBV7-2 combines with J gene TRBJ2-2; possibly TRBD2 for D (6 bases). The CDR3 extends over 17 amino acids. V was trimmed by 3 bases and J by 2 bases, leaving 16 bases between them. From germline, CDR1 is SGHTA and CDR2 FQGNSA. CDR3 coding DNA: TGTGCCAGCAGCTTGGGCGGGGCAATTAGAAACACCGGGGAGCTGTTTTTT. Its protein product is CASSLGGAIRNTGELFF. Full variable domain (rest looked up from reference TRBV7-2 and TRBJ2-2): GAGVSQSPSNKVTEKGKDVELRCDPISGHTALYWYRQSLGQGLEFLIYFQGNSAPDKSGLPSDRFSAERTGGSVSTLTIQRTQQEDSAVYLCASSLGGAIRNTGELFFGEGSRLTVL.

The J gene is TRBJ1-3, the V gene TRBV6-5; D might be TRBD1 (6 bases). From germline, CDR1 is MNHEY and CDR2 SVGAGI. Trimming removed 2 bases at V and 4 bases at J, with 15 bases between. The CDR3 loop spans 16 amino acids. The chain's CDR3 is CASSYRGGSSGNTIYF. The CDR3 DNA reads as TGTGCCAGCAGTTACCGGGGGGGCTCGTCCGGAAACACCATATATTTT.

This rearrangement joins TRBV18 to TRBJ2-7; 8 bases align to TRBD2. Germline CDR1 reads KGHSH; CDR2 reads LQKENI. J gave up 3 bases and V 1 base, and 8 bases lay outside the gene matches. This CDR3 is built from 16 residues. The CDR3 coding sequence is TGTGCCAGCTCACCACGCGAAGCGGGGGACATCTACGAGCAGTACTTC. Amino acids: CASSPREAGDIYEQYF.

The chain links TRBV5-1 to TRBJ1-6; unclear D gene. Germline loops: CDR1 SGHRS, CDR2 YFSETQ. The V gene lost 0 bases and the J gene lost 7 bases, with 11 bases spanning the gap. The CDR3 runs 15 residues. The CDR3 region is CASSLDGRNNSPLHF. In nucleotides, the CDR3 is TGCGCCAGCAGCTTGGATGGCAGAAACAATTCACCCCTCCACTTT.

This clone was seen a handful of times. The V and J genes are TRBV5-1 and TRBJ2-2; 10 bases map to TRBD2. The V and J ends lost 3 bases and 0 bases, in that order; junction bases with no gene match: 2. The CDR3 loop spans 16 amino acids. Germline V gives CDR1 SGHRS, CDR2 YFSETQ. CDR3 in DNA: TGCGCCAGCAGCTCCCTAGCGGGGGCGAACACCGGGGAGCTGTTTTTT. Its protein product is CASSSLAGANTGELFF.

This clone has just one count. The chain carries TRBV5-4 and TRBJ2-7; the D gene is possibly TRBD2 (5 bases). V lost 2 bases and J 7 bases, leaving 13 bases between the germline ends. The CDR3 has 13 amino acids. Germline lookup yields CDR1 SGHNT and CDR2 YYREEE (reference sequence). CDR3 sequence (DNA): TGTGCCAGCAGCTTCCTGGGGAGCAGGGAGCAGTACGTC. Amino acids: CASSFLGSREQYV.

The chain recombines TRBV19 with TRBJ1-5; D not resolved. CDR3 size: 14 residues. The V end was cut by 4 bases, the J end by 2 bases, with 9 bases between. Germline loops: CDR1 LNHDA, CDR2 SQIVND (reference sequence). CDR3 sequence (DNA): TGTGCCAGTAGTAACAGAGAAGGCAATCAGCCCCAGCATTTT. The encoded protein is CASSNREGNQPQHF. The complete variable domain, with remaining parts taken from reference TRBV19 and TRBJ1-5, reads DGGITQSPKYLFRKEGQNVTLSCEQNLNHDAMYWYRQDPGQGLRLIYYSQIVNDFQKGDIAEGYSVSREKKESFPLTVTSAQKNPTAFYLCASSNREGNQPQHFGDGTRLSIL.

The CDR3 loop is CASSLDLPRNSPLHF. The CDR3 bases are TGCGCCAGCAGCTTGGATCTTCCCCGTAATTCACCCCTCCACTTT. The chain is built from TRBV5-1 and TRBJ1-6; D uncertain. Germline V gives CDR1 SGHRS, CDR2 YFSETQ. This CDR3 region has 15 residues. V lost 0 bases, J lost 6 bases, and 10 bases lay in between.

The V gene is TRBV5-1, the J gene TRBJ2-2, with 8 bases fitting TRBD1. The germline V gene has CDR1 SGHRS and CDR2 YFSETQ. V shed 4 bases, J shed 6 bases, and the junction held 11 bases outside the gene matches. CDR3 length: 16 residues. For the CDR3, the DNA is TGCGCCAGCAGCGAAAACCCAGGGGGCGCTTCCGGGGAGCTGTTTTTT. Translation: CASSENPGGASGELFF.

This clone was detected once. The CDR3 sequence is CSVGPGGNQPQHF. The CDR3 nucleotides are TGCAGCGTTGGCCCGGGTGGCAATCAGCCCCAGCATTTT. V gene TRBV29-1 combines with J gene TRBJ1-5; no firm D call. Germline CDR1 is SQVTM and CDR2 is ANQGSEA. Between the trimmed V and J ends, which lost 4 bases and 2 bases, there was a span of 9 bases. The CDR3 runs 13 residues.

V usage is TRBV5-5 and J usage is TRBJ2-7; D is unclear. Trimming removed 4 bases at V and 1 base at J, with 15 bases between. The CDR3 runs to 15 residues. Germline CDR1 is SGHKS and CDR2 is YYEKEE (reference sequence). The CDR3, as DNA: TGTGCCAGCAGCCCTGCGGTTAGCCGATCCTACGAGCAGTACTTC. Translated, it gives CASSPAVSRSYEQYF.

This chain connects TRBV19 to TRBJ2-3; D remains unclear. The CDR3 is 14 residues long. V lost 3 bases, J lost 8 bases, and 15 bases lay in between. Germline-derived CDR1 and CDR2 are LNHDA and SQIVND (reference sequence). CDR3 in amino acids: CASSISVAFRTQYF. In DNA form, the CDR3 reads TGTGCCAGTAGTATCTCGGTCGCCTTCCGTACGCAGTATTTT.

The DNA for the CDR3 is TGCGCCAGCAGCCCGGGACAGTCAACCTACGAGCAGTACTTC. This translates into CASSPGQSTYEQYF. The chain is built from TRBV5-1 and TRBJ2-7, with 7 positions matching TRBD1. CDR1 is SGHRS, CDR2 YFSETQ, per germline. The trim removed 4 bases at V and 2 bases at J, leaving 6 bases unmatched. There are 14 residues in the CDR3. The full variable domain, with the rest looked up from reference TRBV5-1 and TRBJ2-7, is KAGVTQTPRYLIKTRGQQVTLSCSPISGHRSVSWYQQTPGQGLQFLFEYFSETQRNKGNFPGRFSGRQFSNSRSEMNVSTLELGDSALYLCASSPGQSTYEQYFGPGTRLTVT.

The rearrangement joins TRBV28 to TRBJ2-1; D is undetermined. Trimming cost V 2 bases and J 7 bases, with 6 bases left between them. The CDR3 covers 12 residues. Per germline, CDR1 MDHEN and CDR2 SYDVKM. The CDR3 region is CASSLRVNEQFF. DNA for the CDR3: TGTGCCAGCAGTTTACGGGTGAATGAGCAGTTCTTC.

In this sample, this clone turned up a few times. V usage is TRBV5-1 and J usage is TRBJ1-6; 8 bases are a match to TRBD1. This CDR3 comprises 16 residues. Germline V lookup: CDR1 SGHRS, CDR2 YFSETQ. V was pared by 4 bases and J by 7 bases, with 10 bases of the junction left unmatched. The CDR3 protein is CASSAHFDRGNSPLHF. CDR3 DNA sequence: TGCGCCAGCAGCGCACACTTCGACAGGGGAAATTCACCCCTCCACTTT.